The sample holds many counts of the clone carrying this T cell receptor (beta chain). Its antigen remains unknown. The data stem from a study of T cells after yellow fever vaccination. The CDR3 extends over 12 amino acids. V was clipped by 5 bases and J by 4 bases, with 8 bases between them. TCRdb independently ran MiXCR on the 5' RACE reads; one entry per CDR3 protein. The top ten hold about 3.5% of the sample, which has some 320,000 distinct CDR3 sequences, about 10% seen once. Whole-study findings and limits: Re-detected after boosting: most primary clones, about 95% of CD4 and about 85% of CD8. The secondary response was weaker but peaked faster, day 5 versus 15. Abundant clonotypes from the bulk population could contaminate FACS-sorted repertoires.

The sequence was collected from a man in his late teens or twenties who received the YFV17D yellow fever vaccine. The genes are TRBV12-3 or TRBV12-4 and TRBJ1-2; no reliable D call. The input for sequencing was CD4+ T cells sorted from PBMCs, taken 45 days after the yellow fever booster vaccination. The CDR3 sequence is CASSGPVYGYTF. The CDR3, as DNA: TGTGCCAGCAGTGGGCCCGTCTATGGCTACACCTTC.